This record covers a single T cell receptor beta chain. What it recognizes is unknown. The CDR3 end shows no conserved phenylalanine or tryptophan, and so a read error is likely. In every sequencing run, more than 170 million TCR-beta sequences were generated from 15-18 subjects. Using its own MiXCR run on the 5' RACE reads, TCRdb lists one record per CDR3 protein. The sample has about 50,000 distinct CDR3 sequences, around a tenth seen once. This specimen comes from a study of neurological immune-mediated disorders. Study conclusions and caveats: The greatest TCR clonal expansion appeared in HTLV-1-associated myelopathy and the smallest, falling below healthy controls, in multiple sclerosis.

Preparation of the unsorted libraries drew on 2 million PBMCs stored at -80 C. Germline V gene lookup returns CDR1 SGHTA and CDR2 FQGNSA. The CDR3 runs 16 residues. Sequencing used PBMCs. The chain joins TRBV7-2 to TRBJ2-3, with TRBD2 matching 14 bases. The TCR was taken from a man between 65 and 80 years old with HTLV-1-associated myelopathy (HAM/TSP). The DNA for the CDR3 is TGTGCCAGTAGCTTAGCGGGACTAGCGGGAGCCGATACGCAGTATTTG. Protein: CASSLAGLAGADTQYL.